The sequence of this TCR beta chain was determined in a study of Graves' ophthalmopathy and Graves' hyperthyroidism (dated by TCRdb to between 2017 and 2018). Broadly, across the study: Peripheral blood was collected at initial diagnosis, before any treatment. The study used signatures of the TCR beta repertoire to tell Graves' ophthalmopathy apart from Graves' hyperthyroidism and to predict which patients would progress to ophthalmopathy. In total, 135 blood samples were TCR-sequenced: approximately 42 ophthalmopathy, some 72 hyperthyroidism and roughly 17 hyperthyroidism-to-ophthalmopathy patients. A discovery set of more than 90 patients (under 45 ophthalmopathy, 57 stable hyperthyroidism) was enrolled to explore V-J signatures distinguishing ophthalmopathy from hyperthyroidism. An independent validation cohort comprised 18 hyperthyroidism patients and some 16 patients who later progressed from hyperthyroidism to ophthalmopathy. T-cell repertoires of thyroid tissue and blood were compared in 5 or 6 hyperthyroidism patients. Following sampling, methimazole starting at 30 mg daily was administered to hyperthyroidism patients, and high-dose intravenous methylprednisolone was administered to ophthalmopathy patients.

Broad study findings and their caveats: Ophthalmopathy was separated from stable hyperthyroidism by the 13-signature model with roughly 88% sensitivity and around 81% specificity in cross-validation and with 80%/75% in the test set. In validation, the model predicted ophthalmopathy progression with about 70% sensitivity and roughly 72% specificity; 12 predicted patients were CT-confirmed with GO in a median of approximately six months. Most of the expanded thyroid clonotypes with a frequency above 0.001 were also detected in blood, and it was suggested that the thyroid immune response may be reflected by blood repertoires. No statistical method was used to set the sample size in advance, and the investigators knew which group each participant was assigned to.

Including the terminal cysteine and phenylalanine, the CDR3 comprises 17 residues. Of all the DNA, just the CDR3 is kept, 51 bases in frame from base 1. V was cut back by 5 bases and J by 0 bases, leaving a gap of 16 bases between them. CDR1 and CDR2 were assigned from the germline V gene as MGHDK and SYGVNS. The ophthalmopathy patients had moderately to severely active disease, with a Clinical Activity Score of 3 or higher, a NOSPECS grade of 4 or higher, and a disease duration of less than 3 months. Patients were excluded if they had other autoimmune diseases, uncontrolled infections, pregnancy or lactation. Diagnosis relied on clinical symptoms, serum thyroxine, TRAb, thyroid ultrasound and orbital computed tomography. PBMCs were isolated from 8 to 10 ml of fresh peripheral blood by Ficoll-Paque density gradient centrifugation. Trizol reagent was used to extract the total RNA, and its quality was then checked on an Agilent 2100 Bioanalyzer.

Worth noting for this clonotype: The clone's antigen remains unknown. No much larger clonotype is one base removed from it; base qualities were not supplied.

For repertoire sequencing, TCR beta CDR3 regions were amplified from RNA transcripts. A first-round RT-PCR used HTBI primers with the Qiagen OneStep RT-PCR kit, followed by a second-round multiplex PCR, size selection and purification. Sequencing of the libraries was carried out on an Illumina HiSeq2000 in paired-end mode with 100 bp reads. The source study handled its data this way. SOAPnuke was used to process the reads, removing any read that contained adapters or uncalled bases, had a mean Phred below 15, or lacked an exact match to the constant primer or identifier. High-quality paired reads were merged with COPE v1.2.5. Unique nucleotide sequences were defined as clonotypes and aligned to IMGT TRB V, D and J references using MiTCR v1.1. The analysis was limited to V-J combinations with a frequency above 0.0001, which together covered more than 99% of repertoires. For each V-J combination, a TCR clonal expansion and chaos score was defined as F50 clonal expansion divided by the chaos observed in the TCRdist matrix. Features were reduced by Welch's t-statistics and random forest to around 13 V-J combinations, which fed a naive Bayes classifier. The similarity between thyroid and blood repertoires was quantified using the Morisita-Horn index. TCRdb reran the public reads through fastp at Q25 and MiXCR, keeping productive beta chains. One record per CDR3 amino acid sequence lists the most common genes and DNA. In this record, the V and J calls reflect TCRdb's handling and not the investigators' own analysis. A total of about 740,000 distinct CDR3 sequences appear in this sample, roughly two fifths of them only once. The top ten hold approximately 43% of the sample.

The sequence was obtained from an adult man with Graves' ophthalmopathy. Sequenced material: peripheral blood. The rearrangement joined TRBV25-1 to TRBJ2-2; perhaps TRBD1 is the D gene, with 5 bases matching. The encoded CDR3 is CASSRQTPPSNTGELFF. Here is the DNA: TGTGCCAGCAGTAGACAGACACCCCCTTCGAACACCGGGGAGCTGTTTTTT. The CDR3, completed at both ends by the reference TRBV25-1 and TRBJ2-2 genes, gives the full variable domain EADIYQTPRYLVIGTGKKITLECSQTMGHDKMYWYQQDPGMELHLIHYSYGVNSTEKGDLSSESTVSRIRTEHFPLTLESARPSHTSQYLCASSRQTPPSNTGELFFGEGSRLTVL.